This TCR beta chain is drawn from a study of CD8 T cells in Susac syndrome. With random hexamers, about 0.5 to 1 ug RNA was reverse transcribed. TCR beta CDR3 was amplified by immunoSEQ multiplex PCR. This amplification extended across 54 Vbeta and 13 Jbeta segments. TCRdb passed the immunoSEQ multiplex PCR reads through MiXCR, listing each CDR3 protein once. Among 120,000 or so distinct CDR3 sequences listed, 90% to 95% were seen once. CD8+ and CD4+ blood T cells underwent TCR beta sequencing. V was cut by 6 bases and J by 1 base, with 9 bases left in between. This CDR3 region has 13 residues. The sequence came from a human donor with multiple sclerosis. This chain links TRBV12-3 or TRBV12-4 with TRBJ1-1; D unclear. What was sequenced was CD4+ T cells from PBMCs. The CDR3 region is CASRPGSNTEAFF. The DNA for the CDR3 is TGTGCCAGCAGACCCGGGTCGAACACTGAAGCTTTCTTT.